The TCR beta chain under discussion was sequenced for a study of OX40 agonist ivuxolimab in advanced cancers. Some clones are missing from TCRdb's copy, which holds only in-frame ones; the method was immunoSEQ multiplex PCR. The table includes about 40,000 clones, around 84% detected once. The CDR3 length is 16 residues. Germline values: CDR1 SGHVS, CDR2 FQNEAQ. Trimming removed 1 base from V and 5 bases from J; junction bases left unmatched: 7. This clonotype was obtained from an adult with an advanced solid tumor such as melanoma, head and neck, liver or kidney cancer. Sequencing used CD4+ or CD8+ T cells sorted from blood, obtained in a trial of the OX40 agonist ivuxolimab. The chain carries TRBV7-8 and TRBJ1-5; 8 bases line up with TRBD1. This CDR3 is CASSLDSDRVYQPQHF. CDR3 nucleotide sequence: TGTGCCAGCAGCTTAGACTCGGACAGGGTTTATCAGCCCCAGCATTTT.